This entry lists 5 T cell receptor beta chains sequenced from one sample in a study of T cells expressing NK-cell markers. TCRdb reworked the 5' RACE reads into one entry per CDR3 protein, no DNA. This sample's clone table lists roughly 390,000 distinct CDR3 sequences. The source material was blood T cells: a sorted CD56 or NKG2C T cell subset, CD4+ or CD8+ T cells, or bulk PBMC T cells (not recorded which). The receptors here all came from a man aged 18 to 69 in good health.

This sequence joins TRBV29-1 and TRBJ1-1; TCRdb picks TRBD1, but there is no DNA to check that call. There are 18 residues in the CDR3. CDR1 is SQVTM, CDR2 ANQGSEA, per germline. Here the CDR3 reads CSVEGVSEKGTMNTEAFF.

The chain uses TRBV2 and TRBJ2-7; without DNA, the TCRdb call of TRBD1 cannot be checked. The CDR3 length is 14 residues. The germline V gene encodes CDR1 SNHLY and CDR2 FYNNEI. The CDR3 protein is CASSGTPRSYEQYF. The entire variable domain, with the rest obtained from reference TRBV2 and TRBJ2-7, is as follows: EPEVTQTPSHQVTQMGQEVILRCVPISNHLYFYWYRQILGQKVEFLVSFYNNEISEKSEIFDDQFSVERPDGSNFTLKIRSTKLEDSAMYFCASSGTPRSYEQYFGPGTRLTVT.

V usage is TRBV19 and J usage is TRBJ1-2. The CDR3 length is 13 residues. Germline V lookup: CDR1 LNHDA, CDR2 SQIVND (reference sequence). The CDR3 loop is CASSIDPGFGYTF.

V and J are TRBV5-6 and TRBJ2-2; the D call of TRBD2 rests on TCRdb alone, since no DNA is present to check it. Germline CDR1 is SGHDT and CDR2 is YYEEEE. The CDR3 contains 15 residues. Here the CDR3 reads CASRQRGANTGELFF.

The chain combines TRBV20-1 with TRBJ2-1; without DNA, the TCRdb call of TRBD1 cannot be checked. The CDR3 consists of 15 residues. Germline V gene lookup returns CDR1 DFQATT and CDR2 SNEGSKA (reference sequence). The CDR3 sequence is CSARPPGQGGNEQFF.